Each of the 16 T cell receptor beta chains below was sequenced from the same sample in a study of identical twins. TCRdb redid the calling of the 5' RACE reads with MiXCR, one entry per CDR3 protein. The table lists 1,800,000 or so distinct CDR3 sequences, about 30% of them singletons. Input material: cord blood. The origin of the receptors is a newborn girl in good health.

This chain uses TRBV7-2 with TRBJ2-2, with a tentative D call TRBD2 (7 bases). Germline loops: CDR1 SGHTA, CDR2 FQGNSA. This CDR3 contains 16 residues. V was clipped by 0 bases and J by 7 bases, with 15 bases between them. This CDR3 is CASSLAAGALVGELFF. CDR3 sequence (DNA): TGTGCCAGCAGCTTAGCGGCGGGGGCGTTAGTCGGGGAGCTGTTTTTT.

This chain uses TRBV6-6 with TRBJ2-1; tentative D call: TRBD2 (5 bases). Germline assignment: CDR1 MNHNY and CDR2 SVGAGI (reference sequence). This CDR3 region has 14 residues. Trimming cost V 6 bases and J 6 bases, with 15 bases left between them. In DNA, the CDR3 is TGTGCCAGCAGCCCTCGGACTTTCTTCAATGAGCAGTTCTTC. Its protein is CASSPRTFFNEQFF.

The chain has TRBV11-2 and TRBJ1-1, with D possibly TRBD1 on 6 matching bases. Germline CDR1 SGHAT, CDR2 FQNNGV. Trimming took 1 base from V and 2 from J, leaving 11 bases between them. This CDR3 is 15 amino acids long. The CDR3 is CASSLGAGTNTEAFF. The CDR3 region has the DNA TGTGCCAGCAGCTTAGGCGCAGGGACAAACACTGAAGCTTTCTTT.

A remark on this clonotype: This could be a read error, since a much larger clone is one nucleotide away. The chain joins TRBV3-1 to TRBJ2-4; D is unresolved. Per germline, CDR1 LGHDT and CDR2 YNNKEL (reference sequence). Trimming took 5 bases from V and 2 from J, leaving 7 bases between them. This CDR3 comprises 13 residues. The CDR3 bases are TGTGCCAGCAGCTTAGGGTCCAAAAACATTCAGTACTTC. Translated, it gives CASSLGSKNIQYF.

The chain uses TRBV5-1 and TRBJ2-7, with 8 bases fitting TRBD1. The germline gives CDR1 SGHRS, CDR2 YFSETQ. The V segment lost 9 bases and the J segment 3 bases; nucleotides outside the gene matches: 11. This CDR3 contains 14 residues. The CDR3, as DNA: TGCGCCACCTTGATGAATACAGGGGGCTACGAGCAGTACTTC. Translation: CATLMNTGGYEQYF.

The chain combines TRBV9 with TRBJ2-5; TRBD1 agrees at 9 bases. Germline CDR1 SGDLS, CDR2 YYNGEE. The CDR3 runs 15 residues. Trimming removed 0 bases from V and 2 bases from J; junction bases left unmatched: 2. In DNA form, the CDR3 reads TGTGCCAGCAGCGTAGCCGGGACAGGGCAAGAGACCCAGTACTTC. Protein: CASSVAGTGQETQYF.

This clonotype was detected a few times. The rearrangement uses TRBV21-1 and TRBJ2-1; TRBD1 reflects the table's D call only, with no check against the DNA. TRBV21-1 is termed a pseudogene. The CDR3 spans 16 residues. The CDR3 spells CASSKVADRGYNEQFF. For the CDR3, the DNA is TGTGCCAGCAGCAAAGTAGCGGACAGGGGGTACAATGAGCAGTTCTTC.

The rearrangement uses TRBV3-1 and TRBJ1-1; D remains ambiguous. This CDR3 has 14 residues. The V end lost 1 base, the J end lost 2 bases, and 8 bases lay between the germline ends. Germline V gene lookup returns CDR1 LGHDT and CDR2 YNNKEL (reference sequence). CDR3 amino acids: CASSQAHPNTEAFF. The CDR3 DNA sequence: TGTGCCAGCAGCCAAGCGCATCCCAACACTGAAGCTTTCTTT.

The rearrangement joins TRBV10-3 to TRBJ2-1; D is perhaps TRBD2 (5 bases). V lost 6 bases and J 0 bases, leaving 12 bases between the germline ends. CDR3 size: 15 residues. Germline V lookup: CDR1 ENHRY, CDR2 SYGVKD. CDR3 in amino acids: CAISESGPSYNEQFF. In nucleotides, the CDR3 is TGTGCCATCAGCGAAAGCGGCCCCTCCTACAATGAGCAGTTCTTC.

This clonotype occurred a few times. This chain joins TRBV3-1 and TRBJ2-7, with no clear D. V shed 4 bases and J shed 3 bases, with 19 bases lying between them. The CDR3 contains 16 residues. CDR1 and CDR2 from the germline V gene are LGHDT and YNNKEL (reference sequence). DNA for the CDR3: TGTGCCAGCAGCCGAGGACCGCCCAACCACAACTACGAGCAGTACTTC. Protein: CASSRGPPNHNYEQYF.

CDR3 nucleotide sequence: TGTGCCAGCAGTGGCGGTTGGGTCCAAGAGACCCAGTACTTC. Residues: CASSGGWVQETQYF. V and J are TRBV6-2 or TRBV6-3 and TRBJ2-5; D not resolved. The CDR3 has 14 residues. Germline values: CDR1 MNHEY, CDR2 SVGEGT. Trimming removed 5 bases at V and 1 base at J, with 11 bases between.

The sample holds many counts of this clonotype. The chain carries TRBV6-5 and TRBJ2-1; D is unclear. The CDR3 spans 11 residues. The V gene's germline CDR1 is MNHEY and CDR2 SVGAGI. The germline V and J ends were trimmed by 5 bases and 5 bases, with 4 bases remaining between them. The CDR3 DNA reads TGTGCCAGCAGTACACACAATGAGCAGTTCTTC. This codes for CASSTHNEQFF.

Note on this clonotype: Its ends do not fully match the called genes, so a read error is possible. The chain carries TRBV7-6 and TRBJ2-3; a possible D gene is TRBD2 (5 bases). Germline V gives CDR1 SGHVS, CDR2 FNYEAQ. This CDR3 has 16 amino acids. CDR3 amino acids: CTSSLGPSSVTDTQYF. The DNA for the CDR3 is TGTACCAGCAGCTTAGGCCCTAGCTCCGTCACAGATACGCAGTATTTT.

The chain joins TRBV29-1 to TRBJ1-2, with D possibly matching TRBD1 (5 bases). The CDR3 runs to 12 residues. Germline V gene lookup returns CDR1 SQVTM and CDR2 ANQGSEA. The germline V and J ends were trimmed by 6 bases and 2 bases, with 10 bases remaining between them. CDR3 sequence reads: CSVGWTNYGYTF. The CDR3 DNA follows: TGCAGCGTGGGTTGGACAAACTATGGCTACACCTTC.

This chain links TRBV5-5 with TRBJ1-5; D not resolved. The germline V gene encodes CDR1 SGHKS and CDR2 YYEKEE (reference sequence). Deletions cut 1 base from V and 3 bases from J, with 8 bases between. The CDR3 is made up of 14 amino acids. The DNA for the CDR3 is TGTGCCAGCAGCTTGACATTCCTCAATCAGCCCCAGCATTTT. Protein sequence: CASSLTFLNQPQHF.

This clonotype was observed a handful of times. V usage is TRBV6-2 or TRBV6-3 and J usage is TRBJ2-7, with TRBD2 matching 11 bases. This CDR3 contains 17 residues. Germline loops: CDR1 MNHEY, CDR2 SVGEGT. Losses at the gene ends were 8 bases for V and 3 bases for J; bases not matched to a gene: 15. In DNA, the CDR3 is TGTGCCAGCGCGCTAGCGGGGGGCCCCCGGGCTTTCTACGAGCAGTACTTC. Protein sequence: CASALAGGPRAFYEQYF.